This passage covers 30 T cell receptor beta chains from one sample sequenced in a study of blood T cell repertoires in COVID-19. Clones were read by immunoSEQ multiplex PCR, and TCRdb kept only the in-frame ones, dropping some. The profile shows a few hundred thousand clones, roughly 84% of them singletons. The sequenced sample consisted of PBMCs or T cells enriched from blood (not recorded which). These receptors all stem from a woman in her 50s who had been exposed to COVID-19.

The chain combines TRBV6-5 with TRBJ1-3; possibly TRBD1 for D (5 bases). The V gene's germline CDR1 is MNHEY and CDR2 SVGAGI. The CDR3 is 15 residues long. V was shortened by 6 bases and J by 2 bases, with 14 bases between the two germline ends. CDR3 DNA sequence: TGTGCCAGCAGCGGGGACTCGGGGGCTGGAAACACCATATATTTT. Translated: CASSGDSGAGNTIYF.

A note on this clone: One end of the junction fails to match germline, which may point to a read error. The rearrangement links TRBV19 to TRBJ1-5; D is uncertain. The germline V gene has CDR1 LNHDA and CDR2 SQIVND (reference sequence). The CDR3 contains 13 residues. For the CDR3, the DNA is TGTGCCAGTAGTATAGCTGGCAGGCCCACCGTGTCCTTT. Encoded protein: CASSIAGRPTVSF.

The CDR3 DNA sequence: TGTGCCAGCAGTTTTGAGGTCCCCAATGAAAAACTGTTTTTT. Translated: CASSFEVPNEKLFF. The chain links TRBV28 to TRBJ1-4; D gene unclear. Germline V lookup: CDR1 MDHEN, CDR2 SYDVKM. This CDR3 region has 14 residues. V lost 3 bases to trimming and J lost 5 bases, with 10 bases between them.

The CDR3 DNA is TGTGCCAGCACAGGGGTGGGGGCCAACGTCCTGACTTTC. It encodes CASTGVGANVLTF. This chain uses TRBV27 with TRBJ2-6; D may be TRBD1 (6 bases). There are 13 residues in the CDR3. Germline lookup yields CDR1 MNHEY and CDR2 SMNVEV (reference sequence). Between the trimmed V and J ends, which lost 7 bases and 4 bases, there was a span of 8 bases.

The chain is built from TRBV2 and TRBJ2-6; TRBD1 might be the D (5 bases). Germline V CDR1 and CDR2: SNHLY, FYNNEI. Trimming stripped 7 bases from V and 2 bases from J, with 15 bases between. The CDR3 runs to 16 residues. CDR3 coding DNA: TGTGCCAGCAAAGCAGGGATTATTGCTGGGGCCAACGTCCTGACTTTC. It translates to CASKAGIIAGANVLTF. Variable domain in full (rest from reference TRBV2 and TRBJ2-6): EPEVTQTPSHQVTQMGQEVILRCVPISNHLYFYWYRQILGQKVEFLVSFYNNEISEKSEIFDDQFSVERPDGSNFTLKIRSTKLEDSAMYFCASKAGIIAGANVLTFGAGSRLTVL.

This clone was found once. The chain carries TRBV6-1 and TRBJ1-3; no clear D. In germline, CDR1 is MNHNS, CDR2 SASEGT. The CDR3 runs 15 residues. V was shortened by 2 bases and J by 1 base, with 9 bases between the two germline ends. The chain's CDR3 is CASSEWRESGNTIYF. CDR3 nucleotide sequence: TGTGCCAGCAGTGAATGGAGGGAATCTGGAAACACCATATATTTT.

The rearrangement uses TRBV7-2 and TRBJ2-6, with 7 bases fitting TRBD1. After removal of 4 bases from V and 0 bases from J, the junction contained 9 bases not matched to a gene. Germline loops: CDR1 SGHTA, CDR2 FQGNSA. The CDR3 is 18 residues long. The CDR3 sequence: CASSSRGQSLSGANVLTF. CDR3 DNA sequence: TGTGCCAGCAGCTCGAGGGGACAGTCCCTCTCTGGGGCCAACGTCCTGACTTTC.

V usage is TRBV10-2 and J usage is TRBJ2-1; D is possibly TRBD2 (5 bases). From germline, CDR1 is WSHSY and CDR2 SAAADI. Trimming took off 7 bases at V and 5 bases at J, with 18 bases between the two ends. This CDR3 region has 15 residues. In DNA form, the CDR3 reads TGCGCCAGCAACGTTGACGGGGTACGGGACAATGAGCAGTTCTTC. Encoded protein: CASNVDGVRDNEQFF.

This chain joins TRBV2 and TRBJ1-3; D remains unclear. The ends were cut back, 4 bases at V and 4 bases at J, with 5 bases in the middle. The CDR3 has 12 amino acids. Germline CDR1 SNHLY, CDR2 FYNNEI. CDR3 in amino acids: CASSGGGNTIYF. CDR3 nucleotides: TGTGCCAGCAGTGGCGGGGGAAACACCATATATTTT.

The chain employs TRBV15 and TRBJ1-4; TRBD1 matches 7 bases. V dropped 3 bases and J dropped 6; count of bases not matched to a gene: 1. CDR3 length: 13 amino acids. Germline CDR1 reads LNHNV; CDR2 reads YYDKDF (reference sequence). This chain's CDR3 is CATSRGQHEKLFF. The CDR3 DNA reads TGTGCCACCAGCAGGGGACAGCATGAAAAACTGTTTTTT. Together with reference TRBV15 and TRBJ1-4, the CDR3 gives the full variable domain: DAMVIQNPRYQVTQFGKPVTLSCSQTLNHNVMYWYQQKSSQAPKLLFHYYDKDFNNEADTPDNFQSRRPNTSFCFLDIRSPGLGDTAMYLCATSRGQHEKLFFGSGTQLSVL.

This chain uses TRBV27 with TRBJ2-7; D gene uncertain. The ends were cut back, 9 bases at V and 0 bases at J, with 12 bases in the middle. The CDR3 contains 13 residues. The germline V gene has CDR1 MNHEY and CDR2 SMNVEV (reference sequence). This CDR3 reads CASGYSSSYEQYF. CDR3 bases: TGTGCCAGTGGATACAGCAGCTCCTACGAGCAGTACTTC.

This clone was detected many times. The chain recombines TRBV11-2 with TRBJ2-3; the D gene is possibly TRBD2 (6 bases). CDR1 SGHAT and CDR2 FQNNGV come from the germline V gene. The CDR3 has 15 residues. Trimming removed 1 base at V and 3 bases at J, with 11 bases between. CDR3 DNA sequence: TGTGCCAGCAGCTTAGTGTTAGCGGTGACAGATACGCAGTATTTT. Its protein product is CASSLVLAVTDTQYF.

This clone turned up a few times. The rearrangement links TRBV2 to TRBJ2-1; TRBD1 agrees at 7 bases. Losses at the gene ends were 3 bases for V and 10 bases for J; bases not matched to a gene: 12. This CDR3 contains 15 residues. Germline CDR1 reads SNHLY; CDR2 reads FYNNEI. CDR3 nucleotides: TGTGCCAGCAGTGAGGACAGGACCCTCCCCGGGGAGCAGTTCTTC. Its translation is CASSEDRTLPGEQFF.

This chain joins TRBV6-2 or TRBV6-3 and TRBJ1-2; D not resolved. The CDR3 is 11 residues long. CDR1 is MNHEY, CDR2 SVGEGT, per germline. Trimming removed 6 bases at V and 5 bases at J, with 7 bases between. The CDR3 reads CASSHNYGYTF. CDR3 in DNA: TGTGCCAGCAGCCATAATTATGGCTACACCTTC.

This rearrangement joins TRBV19 to TRBJ2-2, with D perhaps TRBD1 (6 bases). V was pared by 6 bases and J by 0 bases, with 14 bases between. Germline V gene lookup returns CDR1 LNHDA and CDR2 SQIVND (reference sequence). The CDR3 spans 16 residues. DNA of the CDR3: TGTGCCAGTAGAGGGGGAACAGGGCCGAACACCGGGGAGCTGTTTTTT. It specifies CASRGGTGPNTGELFF.

The chain combines TRBV7-2 with TRBJ1-2; TRBD1 aligns across 7 bases. CDR1 is SGHTA, CDR2 FQGNSA, per germline. The CDR3 spans 16 residues. The V segment lost 0 bases and the J segment 4 bases; nucleotides outside the gene matches: 8. The CDR3 coding sequence is TGTGCCAGCAGCTTAGCGAGGAGGGGGCAGGGCTATGGCTACACCTTC. It translates to CASSLARRGQGYGYTF.

V is TRBV30 and J is TRBJ2-1, with a weak D call TRBD2 (6 bases). V was clipped by 3 bases and J by 3 bases, with 18 bases between them. The germline V gene encodes CDR1 GTSNPN and CDR2 SVGIG (reference sequence). The CDR3 is 16 amino acids. As DNA, the CDR3 is TGTGCCTGGAGGCGGGTTGGCGGGGAACTCTACAATGAGCAGTTCTTC. Amino acids: CAWRRVGGELYNEQFF.

V usage is TRBV10-3 and J usage is TRBJ1-2, with a weak D call TRBD1 (6 bases). The germline CDR1 and CDR2 sequences are ENHRY and SYGVKD. Trimming pared 7 bases from V and 3 bases from J, leaving 12 bases between. The CDR3 runs to 13 residues. The CDR3 DNA reads as TGTGCCATCACCCCTCAGGGGCACTATGGCTACACCTTC. Its protein product is CAITPQGHYGYTF.

The V call is TRBV28, the J call TRBJ1-3; TRBD1 is a possible D gene (6 bases). Germline loops: CDR1 MDHEN, CDR2 SYDVKM. CDR3 length: 13 amino acids. Trimming removed 6 bases at V and 4 bases at J, with 10 bases between. The CDR3 spells CASSRGPGNTIYF. The CDR3 DNA is TGTGCCAGCAGCAGGGGACCGGGAAACACCATATATTTT. The full variable domain, completed using reference TRBV28 and TRBJ1-3, is DVKVTQSSRYLVKRTGEKVFLECVQDMDHENMFWYRQDPGLGLRLIYFSYDVKMKEKGDIPEGYSVSREKKERFSLILESASTNQTSMYLCASSRGPGNTIYFGEGSWLTVV.

This chain links TRBV19 with TRBJ2-2, with a weak D call TRBD2 (6 bases). Between the trimmed V and J ends, which lost 2 bases and 1 base, there was a span of 8 bases. This CDR3 spans 15 amino acids. Germline V gene data show CDR1 as LNHDA and CDR2 as SQIVND (reference sequence). The CDR3 coding sequence is TGTGCCAGTAGTATAACGGGACTGAACACCGGGGAGCTGTTTTTT. Protein sequence: CASSITGLNTGELFF.

This CDR3 reads CASSLAGAGGGQGNYGYTF. In DNA, the CDR3 is TGTGCCAGCAGCTTGGCGGGCGCTGGTGGGGGACAGGGAAACTATGGCTACACCTTC. This chain uses TRBV5-6 with TRBJ1-2, with 9 bases that match TRBD1. The trim removed 0 bases at V and 2 bases at J, leaving 14 bases unmatched. CDR3 length equals 19 residues. Germline V gene lookup returns CDR1 SGHDT and CDR2 YYEEEE.

The V call is TRBV7-6, the J call TRBJ2-7; TRBD1 matches at 7 bases. Trimming took 0 bases from V and 3 from J; bases not matched to a gene: 11. The V gene's germline CDR1 is SGHVS and CDR2 FNYEAQ. This CDR3 is built from 17 residues. The CDR3 spells CASSLAGAGGPIYEQYF. The DNA for the CDR3 is TGTGCCAGCAGCTTAGCTGGGGCAGGGGGTCCAATCTACGAGCAGTACTTC. The entire variable domain, with the rest obtained from reference TRBV7-6 and TRBJ2-7, is as follows: GAGVSQSPRYKVTKRGQDVALRCDPISGHVSLYWYRQALGQGPEFLTYFNYEAQQDKSGLPNDRFSAERPEGSISTLTIQRTEQRDSAMYRCASSLAGAGGPIYEQYFGPGTRLTVT.

This clone was detected a few times. The chain is built from TRBV23-1 and TRBJ1-3, with 7 bases identical to TRBD1. TRBV23-1 is annotated as an ORF whose role is uncertain. V shed 4 bases, J shed 0 bases, and the junction held 3 bases outside the gene matches. The CDR3 runs 15 residues. The CDR3 region is CASSPGQPSGNTIYF. The DNA of the CDR3 is TGCGCCAGCAGTCCGGGACAGCCCTCTGGAAACACCATATATTTT.

The chain uses TRBV19 and TRBJ1-1; D is perhaps TRBD1 (6 bases). With 5 bases removed from V and 0 bases from J, the gap between germline ends came to 10 bases. Germline assignment: CDR1 LNHDA and CDR2 SQIVND (reference sequence). The CDR3 has 14 residues. The CDR3 DNA follows: TGTGCCAGTAGTGGACAGTTCATGAACACTGAAGCTTTCTTT. This codes for CASSGQFMNTEAFF. The full variable domain, in which reference TRBV19 and TRBJ1-1 provide the parts outside the CDR3, is DGGITQSPKYLFRKEGQNVTLSCEQNLNHDAMYWYRQDPGQGLRLIYYSQIVNDFQKGDIAEGYSVSREKKESFPLTVTSAQKNPTAFYLCASSGQFMNTEAFFGQGTRLTVV.

This clone appeared a few times. The chain carries TRBV29-1 and TRBJ1-2, with 7 bases identical to TRBD1. Germline lookup yields CDR1 SQVTM and CDR2 ANQGSEA. This CDR3 has 14 residues. Losses at the gene ends were 7 bases for V and 3 bases for J; bases not matched to a gene: 11. CDR3 DNA sequence: TGCAGCGACATCCCGACAGGGAGTTACTATGGCTACACCTTC. Its protein product is CSDIPTGSYYGYTF.

The DNA for the CDR3 is TGTGCCACCAGTGATGGGAGGGGCTACACCTTC. Residues: CATSDGRGYTF. This chain joins TRBV24-1 and TRBJ1-2; D is uncertain. This CDR3 comprises 11 residues. Trimming took 3 bases from V and 8 from J, leaving 6 bases between them. The V gene's germline CDR1 is KGHDR and CDR2 SFDVKD.

The J gene is TRBJ1-2, the V gene TRBV19; 10 bases are shared with TRBD1. CDR3 size: 15 residues. CDR1 LNHDA and CDR2 SQIVND come from the germline V gene (reference sequence). After removal of 5 bases from V and 7 bases from J, the junction contained 10 bases not matched to a gene. CDR3 region: CASSWLRQGAAGYTF. In DNA form, the CDR3 reads TGTGCCAGTAGTTGGTTGAGACAGGGGGCGGCTGGCTACACCTTC.

The chain carries TRBV19 and TRBJ2-3; D might be TRBD2 (5 bases). V lost 3 bases to trimming and J lost 1 base, with 11 bases between them. Germline CDR1 is LNHDA and CDR2 is SQIVND (reference sequence). The length of the CDR3 is 15 residues. CDR3 region: CASSIGGRGTDTQYF. The CDR3 DNA sequence: TGTGCCAGTAGTATTGGAGGCCGGGGCACAGATACGCAGTATTTT.

The chain recombines TRBV10-2 with TRBJ2-2; D might be TRBD2 (5 bases). CDR1 and CDR2 from the germline V gene are WSHSY and SAAADI. V lost 6 bases and J lost 4, with 27 bases in between. This CDR3 spans 19 amino acids. Here the CDR3 reads CASSRRLGSGRLLTGELFF. The CDR3 coding sequence is TGCGCCAGCAGCCGGAGGTTAGGTAGTGGAAGATTACTCACCGGGGAGCTGTTTTTT.

The chain combines TRBV5-1 with TRBJ1-4; possible D gene TRBD1, 6 bases. Germline CDR1 reads SGHRS; CDR2 reads YFSETQ. The CDR3 is made up of 15 amino acids. V was trimmed by 4 bases and J by 7 bases, leaving 17 bases between them. The CDR3 here is CASSPSQGGSEKLFF. CDR3 coding DNA: TGCGCCAGCAGCCCCTCACAGGGCGGGAGTGAAAAACTGTTTTTT.